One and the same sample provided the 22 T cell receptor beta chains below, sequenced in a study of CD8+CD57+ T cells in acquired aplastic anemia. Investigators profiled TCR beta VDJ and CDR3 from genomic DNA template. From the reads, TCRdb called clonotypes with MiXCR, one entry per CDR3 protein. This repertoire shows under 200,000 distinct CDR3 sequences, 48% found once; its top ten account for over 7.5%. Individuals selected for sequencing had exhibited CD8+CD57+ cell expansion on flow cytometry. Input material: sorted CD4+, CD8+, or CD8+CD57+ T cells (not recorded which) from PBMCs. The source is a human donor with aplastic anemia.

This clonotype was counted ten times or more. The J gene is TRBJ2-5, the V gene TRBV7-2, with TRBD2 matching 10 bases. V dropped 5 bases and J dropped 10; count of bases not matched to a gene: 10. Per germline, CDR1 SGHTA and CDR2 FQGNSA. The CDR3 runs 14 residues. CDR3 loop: CASSPVASGSIQYF. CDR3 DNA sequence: TGTGCCAGCAGCCCTGTGGCTAGCGGGAGCATCCAGTACTTC.

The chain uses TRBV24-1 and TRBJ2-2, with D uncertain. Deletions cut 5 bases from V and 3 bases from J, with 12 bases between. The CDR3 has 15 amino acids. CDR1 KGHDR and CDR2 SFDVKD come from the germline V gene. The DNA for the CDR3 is TGTGCCACCAGTGGTAGATTACGCGACACCGGGGAGCTGTTTTTT. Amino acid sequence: CATSGRLRDTGELFF.

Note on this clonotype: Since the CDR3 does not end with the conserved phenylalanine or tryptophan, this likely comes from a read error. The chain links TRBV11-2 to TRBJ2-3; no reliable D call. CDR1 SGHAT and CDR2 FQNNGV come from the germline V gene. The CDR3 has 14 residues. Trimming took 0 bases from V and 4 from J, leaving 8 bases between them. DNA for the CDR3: TGTGCCAGCAGCTTAGAACCCTACGCAGATACGCAGTATCTT. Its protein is CASSLEPYADTQYL.

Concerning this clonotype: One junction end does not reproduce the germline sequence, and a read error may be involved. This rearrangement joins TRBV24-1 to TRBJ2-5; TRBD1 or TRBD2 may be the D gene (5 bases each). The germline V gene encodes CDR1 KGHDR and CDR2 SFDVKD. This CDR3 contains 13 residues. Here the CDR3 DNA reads TGCGCCACCGTGGGGAGACAGCAAGAGACCCAGTACTTC. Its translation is CATVGRQQETQYF.

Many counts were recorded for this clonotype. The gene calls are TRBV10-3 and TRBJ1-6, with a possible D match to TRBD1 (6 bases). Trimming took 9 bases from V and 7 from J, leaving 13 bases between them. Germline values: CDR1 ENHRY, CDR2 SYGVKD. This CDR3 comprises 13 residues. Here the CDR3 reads CAMRGEPNSPLHF. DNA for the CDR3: TGTGCCATGAGGGGGGAACCAAATTCACCCCTCCACTTT.

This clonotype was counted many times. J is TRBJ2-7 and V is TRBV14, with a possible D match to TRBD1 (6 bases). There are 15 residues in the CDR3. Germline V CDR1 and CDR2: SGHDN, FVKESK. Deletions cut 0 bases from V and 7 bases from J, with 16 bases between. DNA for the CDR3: TGTGCCAGCAGCCAAGATGTTGGCAGGGGTGGGGAGCAGTACTTC. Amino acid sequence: CASSQDVGRGGEQYF. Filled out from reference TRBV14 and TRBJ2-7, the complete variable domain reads EAGVTQFPSHSVIEKGQTVTLRCDPISGHDNLYWYRRVMGKEIKFLLHFVKESKQDESGMPNNRFLAERTGGTYSTLKVQPAELEDSGVYFCASSQDVGRGGEQYFGPGTRLTVT.

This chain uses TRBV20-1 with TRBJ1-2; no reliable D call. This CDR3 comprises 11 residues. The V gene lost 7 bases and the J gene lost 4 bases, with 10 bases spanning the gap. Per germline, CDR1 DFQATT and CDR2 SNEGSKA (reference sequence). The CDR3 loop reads CSVAGRYGYTF. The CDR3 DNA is TGCAGTGTGGCAGGCCGCTATGGCTACACCTTC.

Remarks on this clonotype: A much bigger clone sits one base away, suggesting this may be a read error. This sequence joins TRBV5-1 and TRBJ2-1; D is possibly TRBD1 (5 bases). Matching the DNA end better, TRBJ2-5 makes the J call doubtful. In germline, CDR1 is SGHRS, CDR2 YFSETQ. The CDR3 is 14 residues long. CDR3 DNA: TGCGCCAGCAGCTTGGGGGTAGGGGCAAAGACCCAGTACTTC. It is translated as CASSLGVGAKTQYF.

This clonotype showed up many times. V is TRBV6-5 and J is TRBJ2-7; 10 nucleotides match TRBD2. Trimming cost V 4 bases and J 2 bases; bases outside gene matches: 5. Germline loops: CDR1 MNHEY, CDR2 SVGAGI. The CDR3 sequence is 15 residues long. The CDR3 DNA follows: TGTGCCAGCAGTTTGGGGACTAGCGATCCCTACGAGCAGTACTTC. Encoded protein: CASSLGTSDPYEQYF.

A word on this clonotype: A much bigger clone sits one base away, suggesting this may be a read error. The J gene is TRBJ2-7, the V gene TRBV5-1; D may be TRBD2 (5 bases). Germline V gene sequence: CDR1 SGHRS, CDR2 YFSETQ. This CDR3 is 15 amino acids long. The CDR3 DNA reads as TGCGCCAGCAGCTCCAAAATAGCGCGCTCCTACGAGCGGTACTTC. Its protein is CASSSKIARSYERYF.

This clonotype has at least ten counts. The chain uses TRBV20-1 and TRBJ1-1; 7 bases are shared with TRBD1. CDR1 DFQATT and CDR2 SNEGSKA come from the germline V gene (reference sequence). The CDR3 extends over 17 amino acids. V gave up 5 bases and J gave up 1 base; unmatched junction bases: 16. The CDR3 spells CSAYQAGRPGGNTEAFF. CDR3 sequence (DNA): TGCAGTGCTTACCAGGCTGGCCGGCCAGGGGGGAACACTGAAGCTTTCTTT.

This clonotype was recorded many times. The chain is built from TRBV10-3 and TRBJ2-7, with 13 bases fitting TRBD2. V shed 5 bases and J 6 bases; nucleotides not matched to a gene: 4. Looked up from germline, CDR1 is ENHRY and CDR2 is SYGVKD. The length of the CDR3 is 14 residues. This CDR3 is CAISPGLAGTEQYF. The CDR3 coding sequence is TGTGCCATCAGTCCGGGACTAGCGGGAACCGAGCAGTACTTC.

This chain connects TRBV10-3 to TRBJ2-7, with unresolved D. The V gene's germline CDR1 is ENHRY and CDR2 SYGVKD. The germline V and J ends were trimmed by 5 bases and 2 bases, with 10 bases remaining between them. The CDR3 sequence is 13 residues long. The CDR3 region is CAISLAQPYEQYF. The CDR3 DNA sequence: TGTGCCATCAGTCTCGCACAGCCCTACGAGCAGTACTTC.

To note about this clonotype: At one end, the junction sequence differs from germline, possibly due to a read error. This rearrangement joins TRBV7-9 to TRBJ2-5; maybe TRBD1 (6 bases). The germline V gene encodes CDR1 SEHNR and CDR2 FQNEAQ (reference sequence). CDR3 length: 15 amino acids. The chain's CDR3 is CASSQDFHRAETQYF. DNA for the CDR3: TGCGCCAGCAGCCAAGATTTTCACAGGGCAGAGACCCAGTACTTC.

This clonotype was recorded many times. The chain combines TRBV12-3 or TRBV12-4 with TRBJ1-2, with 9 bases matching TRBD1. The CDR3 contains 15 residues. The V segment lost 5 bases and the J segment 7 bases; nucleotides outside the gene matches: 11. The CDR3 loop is CASSTSGTGLIGYTF. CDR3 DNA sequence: TGTGCCAGCAGTACTTCCGGGACAGGGTTAATTGGCTACACCTTC.

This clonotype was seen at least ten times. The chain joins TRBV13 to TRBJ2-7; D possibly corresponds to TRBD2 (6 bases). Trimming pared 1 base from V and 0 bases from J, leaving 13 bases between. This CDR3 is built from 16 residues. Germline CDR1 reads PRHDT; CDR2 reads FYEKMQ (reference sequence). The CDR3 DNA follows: TGTGCCAGCAGCTTAGCCCGGGACTTCAGCTCCTACGAGCAGTACTTC. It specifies CASSLARDFSSYEQYF.

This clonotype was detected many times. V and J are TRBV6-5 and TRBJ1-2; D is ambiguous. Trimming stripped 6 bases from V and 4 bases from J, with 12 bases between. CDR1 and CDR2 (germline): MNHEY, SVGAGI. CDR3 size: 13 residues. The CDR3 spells CASSLDSFYGYTF. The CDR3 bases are TGTGCCAGCAGCCTCGATTCCTTCTATGGCTACACCTTC.

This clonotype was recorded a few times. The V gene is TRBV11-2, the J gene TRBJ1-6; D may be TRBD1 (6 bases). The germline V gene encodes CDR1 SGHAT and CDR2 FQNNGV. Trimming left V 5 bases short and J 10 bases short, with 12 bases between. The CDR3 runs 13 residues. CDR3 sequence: CASSPDSVSPLHF. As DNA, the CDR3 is TGTGCCAGCAGCCCGGACAGTGTGTCACCCCTCCACTTT.

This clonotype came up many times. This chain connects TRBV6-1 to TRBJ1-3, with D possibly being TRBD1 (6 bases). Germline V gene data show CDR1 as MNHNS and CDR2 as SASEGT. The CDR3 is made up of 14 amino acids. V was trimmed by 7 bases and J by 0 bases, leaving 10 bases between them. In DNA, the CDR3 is TGTGCCAGCAACAACAGGGCCTCTGGAAACACCATATATTTT. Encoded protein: CASNNRASGNTIYF.

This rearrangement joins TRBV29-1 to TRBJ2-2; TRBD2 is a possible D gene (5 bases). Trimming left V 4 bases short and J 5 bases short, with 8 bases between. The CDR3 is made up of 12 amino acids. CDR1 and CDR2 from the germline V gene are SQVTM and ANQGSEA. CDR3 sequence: CSVVGETGELFF. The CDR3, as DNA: TGCAGCGTTGTCGGGGAAACCGGGGAGCTGTTTTTT.

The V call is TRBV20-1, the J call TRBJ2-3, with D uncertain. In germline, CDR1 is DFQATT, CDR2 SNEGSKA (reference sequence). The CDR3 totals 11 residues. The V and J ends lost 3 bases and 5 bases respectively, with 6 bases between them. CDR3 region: CSASEIDTQYF. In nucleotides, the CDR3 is TGCAGTGCTAGTGAGATAGATACGCAGTATTTT.

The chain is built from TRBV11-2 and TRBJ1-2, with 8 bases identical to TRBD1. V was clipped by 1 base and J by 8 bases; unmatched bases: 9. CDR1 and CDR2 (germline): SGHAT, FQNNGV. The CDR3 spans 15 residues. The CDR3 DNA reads TGTGCCAGCAGCTTAGGTAGGACAGGGTTTAGAGGCTACACCTTC. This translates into CASSLGRTGFRGYTF.